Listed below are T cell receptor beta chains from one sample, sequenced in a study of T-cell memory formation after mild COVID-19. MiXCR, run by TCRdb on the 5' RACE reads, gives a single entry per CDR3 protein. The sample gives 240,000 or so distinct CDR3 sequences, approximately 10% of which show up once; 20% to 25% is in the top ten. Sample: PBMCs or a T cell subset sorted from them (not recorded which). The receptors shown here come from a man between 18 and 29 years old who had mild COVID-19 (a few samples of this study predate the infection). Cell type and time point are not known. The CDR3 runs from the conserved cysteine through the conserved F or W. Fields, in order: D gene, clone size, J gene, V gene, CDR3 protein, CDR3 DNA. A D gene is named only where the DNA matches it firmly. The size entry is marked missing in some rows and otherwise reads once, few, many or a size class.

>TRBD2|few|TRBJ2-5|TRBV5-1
CASSLGAGETQETQYF
TGCGCCAGCAGCTTGGGAGCGGGGGAGACCCAAGAGACCCAGTACTTC
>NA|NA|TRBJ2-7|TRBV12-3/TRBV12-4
CASSFSPQEQYF
TGTGCCAGCAGTTTTAGTCCCCAAGAGCAGTACTTC
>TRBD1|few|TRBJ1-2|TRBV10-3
CAITPGGGGYTF
TGTGCCATCACCCCAGGGGGGGGGGGCTACACCTTC
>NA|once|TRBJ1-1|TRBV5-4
CASSLLYQPEAFF
TGTGCCAGCAGCTTGTTATATCAGCCTGAAGCTTTCTTT
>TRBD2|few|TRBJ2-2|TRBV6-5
CASSRRTSGGHTGELFF
TGTGCCAGCAGTCGCCGGACTAGCGGGGGGCACACCGGGGAGCTGTTTTTT
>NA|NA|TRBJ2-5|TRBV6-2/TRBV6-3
CASTHPTGWREETQYF
TGTGCCAGCACCCACCCGACAGGGTGGAGGGAAGAGACCCAGTACTTC
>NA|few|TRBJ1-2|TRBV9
CASSDSANYGYTF
TGTGCCAGCAGCGACAGCGCTAACTATGGCTACACCTTC
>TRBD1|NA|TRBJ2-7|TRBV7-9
CASSHRDRSFPQYF
TGTGCCAGCAGCCACCGGGACAGGAGTTTCCCGCAGTACTTC
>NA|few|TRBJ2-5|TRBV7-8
CASSDTETQYF
TGTGCCAGCAGCGACACAGAGACCCAGTACTTC
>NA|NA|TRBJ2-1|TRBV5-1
CASSLVGGLAYNEQFF
TGCGCCAGCAGCTTGGTAGGGGGACTGGCCTACAATGAGCAGTTCTTC
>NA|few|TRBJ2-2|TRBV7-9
CASSFRTTGELFF
TGTGCCAGCAGCTTCCGTACCACGGGGGAGCTGTTTTTT
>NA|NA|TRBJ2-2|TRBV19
CASSIWAGEDNGELFF
TGTGCCAGTAGTATCTGGGCAGGGGAGGATAACGGGGAGCTGTTTTTT
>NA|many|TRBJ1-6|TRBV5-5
CASSAGQGWYNSPLHF
TGTGCCAGCAGCGCCGGTCAGGGCTGGTATAATTCACCCCTCCACTTT
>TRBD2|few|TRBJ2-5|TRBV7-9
CASSHGTTSGETQYF
TGTGCCAGCAGCCACGGGACTACTAGCGGGGAGACCCAGTACTTC
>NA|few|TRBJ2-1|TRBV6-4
CASSDTATSRYNEQFF
TGTGCCAGCAGTGACACAGCCACGAGCCGCTACAATGAGCAGTTCTTC
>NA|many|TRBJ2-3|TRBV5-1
CASSLRRGGALVSDTQYF
TGCGCCAGCAGCCTCCGCCGTGGGGGGGCCCTGGTATCGGATACGCAGTATTTT
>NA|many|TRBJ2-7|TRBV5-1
CASSLEGPTVSYEQYF
TGCGCCAGCAGCTTGGAGGGACCGACCGTGTCCTACGAGCAGTACTTC
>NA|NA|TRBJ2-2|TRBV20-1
CSARGGFTGELFF
TGCAGTGCTAGAGGGGGCTTCACCGGGGAGCTGTTTTTT
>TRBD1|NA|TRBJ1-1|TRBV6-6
CASSLDRGVEIDTEAFF
TGTGCCAGCAGCTTAGACAGGGGTGTTGAGATCGACACTGAAGCTTTCTTT
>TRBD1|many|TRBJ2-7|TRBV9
CASSPRRGEQGYYEQYF
TGTGCCAGCAGCCCCCGTAGAGGGGAACAGGGGTACTACGAGCAGTACTTC
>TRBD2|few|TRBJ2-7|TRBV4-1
CASSQILAGNYEQYF
TGCGCCAGCAGCCAAATCCTAGCGGGGAACTACGAGCAGTACTTC
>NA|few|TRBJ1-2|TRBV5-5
CASRALGLNYGYTF
TGTGCCAGCCGAGCGTTAGGGCTTAACTATGGCTACACCTTC
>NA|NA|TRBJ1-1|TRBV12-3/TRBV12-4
CASSFLQRSTEAFF
TGTGCCAGCAGTTTCCTACAGCGAAGCACTGAAGCTTTCTTT
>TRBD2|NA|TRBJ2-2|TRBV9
CASSSTSGGPRCELFF
TGTGCCAGCAGCTCTACTAGCGGGGGGCCGAGGTGTGAGCTGTTTTTT
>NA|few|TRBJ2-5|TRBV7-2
CASSLSQVSGPQYF
TGTGCCAGCAGCTTATCGCAGGTATCGGGGCCCCAGTACTTC
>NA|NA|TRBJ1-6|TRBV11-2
CARSRQLHNSPLHF
TGTGCCAGAAGCCGCCAACTACATAATTCACCCCTCCACTTT
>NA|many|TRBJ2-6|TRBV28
CASSLLGVTGANVLTF
TGTGCCAGCAGTTTATTAGGTGTTACTGGGGCCAACGTCCTGACTTTC
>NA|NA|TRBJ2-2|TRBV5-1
CASSLGNSMVRDTGELFF
TGCGCCAGCAGTTTGGGGAACTCGATGGTGAGGGACACCGGGGAGCTGTTTTTT
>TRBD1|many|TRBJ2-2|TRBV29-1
CSAQGGTGELFF
TGCAGCGCACAGGGGGGTACCGGGGAGCTGTTTTTT
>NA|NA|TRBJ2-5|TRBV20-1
CSASENRKETQYF
TGCAGTGCTAGTGAAAACAGAAAGGAGACCCAGTACTTC
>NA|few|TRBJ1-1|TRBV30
CAWSGEGYTEAFF
TGTGCCTGGAGTGGCGAGGGGTACACTGAAGCTTTCTTT
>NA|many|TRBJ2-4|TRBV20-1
CSAKGLIAKNIQYF
TGCAGTGCTAAGGGACTGATAGCCAAAAACATTCAGTACTTC
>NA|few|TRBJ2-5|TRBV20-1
CSARTETQYF
TGCAGTGCTAGAACAGAGACCCAGTACTTC
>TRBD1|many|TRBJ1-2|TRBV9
CASSAGTGNLYGYTF
TGTGCCAGCAGCGCCGGGACAGGGAATCTTTATGGCTACACCTTC
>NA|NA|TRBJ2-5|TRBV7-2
CASSLPGFRETQYF
TGTGCCAGCAGCTTACCGGGGTTTCGAGAGACCCAGTACTTC
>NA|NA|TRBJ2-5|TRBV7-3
CASSFAGPGETQYF
TGTGCCAGCAGCTTCGCAGGGCCTGGGGAGACCCAGTACTTC
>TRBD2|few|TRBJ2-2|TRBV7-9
CASSSPLAGETGELFF
TGTGCCAGCAGCTCTCCACTAGCGGGGGAGACCGGGGAGCTGTTTTTT
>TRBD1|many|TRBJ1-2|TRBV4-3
CASSPGQGAYGYTF
TGCGCCAGCAGCCCGGGACAGGGGGCCTATGGCTACACCTTC
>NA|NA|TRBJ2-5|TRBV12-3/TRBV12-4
CASSSGPSQETQYF
TGTGCCAGCAGCTCGGGACCCTCACAAGAGACCCAGTACTTC
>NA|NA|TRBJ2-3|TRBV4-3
CASSQDRGGSTDTQYF
TGCGCCAGCAGCCAAGATCGTGGGGGGAGCACAGATACGCAGTATTTT
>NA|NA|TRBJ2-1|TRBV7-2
CASSFSVNEQFF
TGTGCCAGCAGCTTCAGCGTCAATGAGCAGTTCTTC
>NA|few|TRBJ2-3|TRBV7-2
CASSLTGILTDTQYF
TGTGCCAGCAGCTTAACAGGGATCCTCACAGATACGCAGTATTTT
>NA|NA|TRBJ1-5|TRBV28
CASSYLTGAGQPQHF
TGTGCCAGCAGTTACCTCACGGGGGCGGGTCAGCCCCAGCATTTT
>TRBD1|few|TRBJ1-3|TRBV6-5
CASREQGIGNTIYF
TGTGCCAGCAGAGAACAGGGGATTGGAAACACCATATATTTT
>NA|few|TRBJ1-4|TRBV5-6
CASSPRGTNEKLFF
TGTGCCAGCAGCCCGAGGGGGACTAATGAAAAACTGTTTTTT
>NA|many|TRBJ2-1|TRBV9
CASSSTEGLSREQFF
TGTGCCAGCAGCTCCACGGAGGGGCTCAGTCGGGAGCAGTTCTTC
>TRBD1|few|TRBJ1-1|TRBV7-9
CASSPWTGFEAFF
TGTGCCAGCAGCCCCTGGACAGGGTTCGAAGCTTTCTTT
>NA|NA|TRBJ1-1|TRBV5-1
CASSLTGSPNTEAFF
TGCGCCAGCAGCTTGACTGGCAGCCCGAACACTGAAGCTTTCTTT
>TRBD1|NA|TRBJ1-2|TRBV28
CAVRTGYGYTF
TGTGCCGTCCGGACAGGCTATGGCTACACCTTC
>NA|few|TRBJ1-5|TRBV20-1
CSARVDSDNQPQHF
TGCAGTGCTAGAGTCGACAGCGACAATCAGCCCCAGCATTTT
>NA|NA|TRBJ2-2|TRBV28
CASTGGHSLAGELFF
TGTGCCAGCACGGGGGGACACTCGCTGGCCGGGGAGCTGTTTTTT
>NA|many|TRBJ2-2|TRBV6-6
CASSRDGGLNTGELFF
TGTGCCAGCAGTAGAGACGGGGGTTTGAACACCGGGGAGCTGTTTTTT
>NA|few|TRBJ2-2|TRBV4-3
CASSQDRGRNTGELFF
TGCGCCAGCAGCCAAGATCGGGGCAGAAACACCGGGGAGCTGTTTTTT
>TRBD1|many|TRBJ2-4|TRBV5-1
CASRPGQGAMDIQYF
TGCGCCAGCAGGCCGGGACAGGGGGCAATGGACATTCAGTACTTC
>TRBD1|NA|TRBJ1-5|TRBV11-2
CASSIGTGANQPQHF
TGTGCCAGCAGCATCGGGACAGGGGCGAATCAGCCCCAGCATTTT
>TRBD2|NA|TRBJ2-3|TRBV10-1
CASSESTGGADTQYF
TGCGCCAGCAGTGAGTCGACGGGGGGGGCAGATACGCAGTATTTT
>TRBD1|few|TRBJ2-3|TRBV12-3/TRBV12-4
CASSLAPRGLSTDTQYF
TGTGCCAGCAGTTTAGCGCCAAGGGGGCTTAGCACAGATACGCAGTATTTT
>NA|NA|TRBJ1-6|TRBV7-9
CARSAPAYSPLHF
TGTGCCAGAAGCGCGCCGGCGTATTCACCCCTCCACTTT
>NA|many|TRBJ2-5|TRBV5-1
CASSIPGGQETQYF
TGCGCCAGCAGCATCCCGGGTGGCCAAGAGACCCAGTACTTC
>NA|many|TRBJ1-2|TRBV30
CAWSVEANYGYTF
TGTGCCTGGAGTGTGGAAGCTAACTATGGCTACACCTTC